The 16 T cell receptor beta chains in this list originate from one sample, sequenced in a study of human T cells and chemical hapten exposure. One entry per CDR3 protein, called by TCRdb with MiXCR from the RACE reads. Of about 76,000 distinct CDR3 sequences in the sample, over 10% were seen once. Time point specified: patch test 3, about 24 weeks after DPC sensitization. Described treatment: therapeutic diphenylcyclopropenone sensitization with weekly scalp DPC. The material sequenced was whole blood, taken in connection with sensitization to the hapten diphenylcyclopropenone (DPC). Receptors originate from a woman aged 50 to 60 with alopecia areata. Some clones in this sample may be carry-over from other donors' samples.

This CDR3 is CASTSAGGRHNEQFF. DNA for the CDR3: TGTGCCAGCACCTCGGCAGGGGGAAGGCACAATGAGCAGTTCTTC. V and J are TRBV12-3 or TRBV12-4 and TRBJ2-1; 7 nucleotides align to TRBD1. This CDR3 is built from 15 residues. V lost 7 bases, J lost 5 bases, and 11 bases stayed unmatched.

The rearrangement links TRBV5-1 to TRBJ2-7; tentatively, D is TRBD2 (7 bases). Trimming cost V 2 bases and J 5 bases, with 14 bases left between them. The CDR3 extends over 14 amino acids. CDR1 SGHRS and CDR2 YFSETQ come from the germline V gene. CDR3 in DNA: TGCGCCAGCAGCTTCGGGGGGCGCGCCCACGAGCAGTACTTC. Encoded protein: CASSFGGRAHEQYF.

Ten or more counts support this clonotype. The J gene is TRBJ2-2, the V gene TRBV19; tentatively, D is TRBD1 (6 bases). V lost 6 bases to trimming and J lost 7 bases, with 15 bases between them. This CDR3 comprises 14 residues. Germline V gene data show CDR1 as LNHDA and CDR2 as SQIVND (reference sequence). The CDR3 region has the DNA TGTGCCAGTAGCCGCCAGGACAGTGTCGGGGAGCTGTTTTTT. Protein: CASSRQDSVGELFF.

This clonotype was seen at least ten times. The chain links TRBV10-3 to TRBJ2-3, with TRBD2 matching over 11 bases. V gave up 5 bases and J gave up 3 bases; unmatched junction bases: 10. The germline V gene encodes CDR1 ENHRY and CDR2 SYGVKD. The CDR3 runs 17 residues. The CDR3 is CAISSLAGGKTTDTQYF. The CDR3 DNA reads as TGTGCCATCAGTTCCCTAGCGGGAGGAAAAACGACAGATACGCAGTATTTT.

The chain uses TRBV27 and TRBJ2-2; 10 bases are shared with TRBD2. The germline V gene encodes CDR1 MNHEY and CDR2 SMNVEV (reference sequence). The length of the CDR3 is 16 residues. V lost 6 bases and J lost 3; bases outside the gene matches: 7. As DNA, the CDR3 is TGTGCCAGCAGAACCCTAGCGGGAGCGTACACCGGGGAGCTGTTTTTT. It codes for CASRTLAGAYTGELFF.

This chain links TRBV6-5 with TRBJ2-7, with D possibly being TRBD2 (5 bases). This CDR3 has 15 amino acids. In germline, CDR1 is MNHEY, CDR2 SVGAGI. The V and J ends lost 2 bases and 0 bases respectively, with 11 bases between them. The CDR3 coding sequence is TGTGCCAGCAGTTACGACTACGACGCCTCCTACGAGCAGTACTTC. Translating gives CASSYDYDASYEQYF.

Ten or more counts support this clonotype. The V gene is TRBV6-6, the J gene TRBJ2-2; TRBD2 agrees at 10 bases. V gave up 6 bases and J gave up 3 bases; unmatched junction bases: 10. This CDR3 is built from 17 residues. Germline values: CDR1 MNHNY, CDR2 SVGAGI (reference sequence). The CDR3 loop reads CASSPRGLARDTGELFF. In DNA form, the CDR3 reads TGTGCCAGCAGCCCACGGGGACTAGCGCGGGACACCGGGGAGCTGTTTTTT.

This clonotype was detected many times. V gene TRBV6-2 or TRBV6-3 combines with J gene TRBJ2-5, with 7 positions matching TRBD1. In germline, CDR1 is MNHEY, CDR2 SVGEGT. V dropped 6 bases and J dropped 5; count of bases not matched to a gene: 6. CDR3 length: 13 amino acids. This CDR3 is CASRLTGIETQYF. The CDR3 DNA reads TGTGCCAGCAGATTGACAGGGATTGAGACCCAGTACTTC.

The chain is built from TRBV20-1 and TRBJ1-4; the match to TRBD1 covers 9 bases. CDR1 is DFQATT and CDR2 is SNEGSKA in the germline V gene (reference sequence). J was trimmed by 7 bases and V by 2 bases; bases with no gene match: 5. The CDR3 runs to 14 residues. The CDR3 coding sequence is TGCAGTGCTAGAAAAGGGACAGGGTCTGAAAAACTGTTTTTT. Translation gives CSARKGTGSEKLFF.

This clonotype was counted a few times. Its ends do not fully match the called genes, so a read error is possible. V gene TRBV7-7 combines with J gene TRBJ2-5; TRBD2 aligns across 11 bases. The CDR3 extends over 17 amino acids. Germline V gene data show CDR1 as SSHAT and CDR2 as FNYEAQ (reference sequence). The CDR3 DNA is TGTGCTAGCAGCTTAGGCGGTAGCGGGAGGGCCTCAGAGACCCAGTACTTC. This translates into CASSLGGSGRASETQYF.

This clonotype has just a few counts. The rearrangement joins TRBV12-3 or TRBV12-4 to TRBJ2-7; D gene unclear. V was pared by 5 bases and J by 6 bases, with 8 bases between. The CDR3 is 11 residues long. The CDR3 DNA reads TGTGCCAGCAGTCCCGCAATCGAGCAGTACTTC. Residues: CASSPAIEQYF.

Ten or more counts support this clonotype. This chain connects TRBV7-9 to TRBJ2-2, with 10 positions matching TRBD2. The germline V gene has CDR1 SEHNR and CDR2 FQNEAQ (reference sequence). This CDR3 is 16 amino acids long. V dropped 5 bases and J dropped 0; count of bases not matched to a gene: 3. In DNA form, the CDR3 reads TGTGCCAGCAGCCGCACTAGCGGGGCGAACACCGGGGAGCTGTTTTTT. Protein product: CASSRTSGANTGELFF.

This rearrangement joins TRBV10-3 to TRBJ2-5; 9 nucleotides match TRBD2. Germline V gene sequence: CDR1 ENHRY, CDR2 SYGVKD. The J segment lost 2 bases and the V segment lost 0 bases, leaving 10 bases of the junction unmatched. This CDR3 is built from 18 residues. CDR3 bases: TGTGCCATCAGTGAGTCGATCATTAGCCTAGCGGGACAAGAGACCCAGTACTTC. Its protein product is CAISESIISLAGQETQYF.

The sample holds many counts of this clonotype. The genes are TRBV12-3 or TRBV12-4 and TRBJ1-2; D ambiguous. V gave up 3 bases and J gave up 5 bases, with 7 bases separating them. The CDR3 is 12 amino acids. DNA for the CDR3: TGTGCCAGCAGTTTTTCGGGGTATGGCTACACCTTC. Its protein is CASSFSGYGYTF.

This clonotype was counted ten times or more. The gene calls are TRBV11-2 and TRBJ2-7, with 7 bases lining up with TRBD2. V lost 3 bases, J lost 7 bases, and 3 bases stayed unmatched. Germline CDR1 SGHAT, CDR2 FQNNGV. CDR3 size: 12 residues. CDR3 residues: CASSFAGDEQYF. As DNA, the CDR3 is TGTGCCAGCAGCTTTGCGGGAGATGAGCAGTACTTC. The full variable domain, completed using reference TRBV11-2 and TRBJ2-7, is EAGVAQSPRYKIIEKRQSVAFWCNPISGHATLYWYQQILGQGPKLLIQFQNNGVVDDSQLPKDRFSAERLKGVDSTLKIQPAKLEDSAVYLCASSFAGDEQYFGPGTRLTVT.

In its sample, this clonotype was seen a few times. V gene TRBV5-1 combines with J gene TRBJ2-1; TRBD2 aligns across 13 bases. This CDR3 has 19 amino acids. The V and J ends lost 4 bases and 4 bases, in that order; junction bases with no gene match: 14. Per the germline V gene, CDR1 is SGHRS and CDR2 is YFSETQ. The DNA of the CDR3 is TGCGCCAGCAGCCCCCAAGGACTAGCGGGAGTAAGTGGGTACAATGAGCAGTTCTTC. As protein: CASSPQGLAGVSGYNEQFF.